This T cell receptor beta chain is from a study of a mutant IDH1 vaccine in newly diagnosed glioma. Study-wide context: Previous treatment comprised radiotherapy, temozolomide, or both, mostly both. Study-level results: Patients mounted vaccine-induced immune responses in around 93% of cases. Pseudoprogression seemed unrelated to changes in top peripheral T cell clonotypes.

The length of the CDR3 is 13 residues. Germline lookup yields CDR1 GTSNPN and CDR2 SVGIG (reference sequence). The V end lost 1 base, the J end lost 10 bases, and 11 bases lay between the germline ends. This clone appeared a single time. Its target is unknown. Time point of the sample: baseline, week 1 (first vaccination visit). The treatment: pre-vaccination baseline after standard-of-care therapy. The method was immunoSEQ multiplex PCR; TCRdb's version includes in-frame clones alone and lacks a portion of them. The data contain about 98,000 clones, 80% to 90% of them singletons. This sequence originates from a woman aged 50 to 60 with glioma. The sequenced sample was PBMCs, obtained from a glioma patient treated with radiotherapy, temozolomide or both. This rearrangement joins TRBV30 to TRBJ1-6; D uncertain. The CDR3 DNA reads TGTGCCTGGAGTGCAGTGGCCTTGTCACCCCTCCACTTT. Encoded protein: CAWSAVALSPLHF. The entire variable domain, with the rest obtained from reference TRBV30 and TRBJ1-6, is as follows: SQTIHQWPATLVQPVGSPLSLECTVEGTSNPNLYWYRQAAGRGLQLLFYSVGIGQISSEVPQNLSASRPQDRQFILSSKKLLLSDSGFYLCAWSAVALSPLHFGNGTRLTVT.